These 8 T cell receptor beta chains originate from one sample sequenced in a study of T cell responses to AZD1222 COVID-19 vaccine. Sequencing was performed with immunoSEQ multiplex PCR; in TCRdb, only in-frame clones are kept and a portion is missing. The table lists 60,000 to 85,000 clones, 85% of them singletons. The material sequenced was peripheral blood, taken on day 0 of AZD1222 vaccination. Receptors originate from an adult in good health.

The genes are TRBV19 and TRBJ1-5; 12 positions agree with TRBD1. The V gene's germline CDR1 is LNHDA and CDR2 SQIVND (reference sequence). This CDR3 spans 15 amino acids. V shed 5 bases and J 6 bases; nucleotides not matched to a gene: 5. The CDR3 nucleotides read TGTGCCAGTAGTCGGGACAGGGGGCTCGGTCAGCCCCAGCATTTT. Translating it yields CASSRDRGLGQPQHF.

The CDR3 nucleotides are TGCGCCAGCAGCCAAGTTCGGTCAGGCTACGAGCAGTACTTC. It is translated as CASSQVRSGYEQYF. This chain links TRBV4-1 with TRBJ2-7; D is unclear. Germline V gene sequence: CDR1 MGHRA, CDR2 YSYEKL. V was pared by 1 base and J by 3 bases, with 10 bases between. This CDR3 is 14 amino acids long.

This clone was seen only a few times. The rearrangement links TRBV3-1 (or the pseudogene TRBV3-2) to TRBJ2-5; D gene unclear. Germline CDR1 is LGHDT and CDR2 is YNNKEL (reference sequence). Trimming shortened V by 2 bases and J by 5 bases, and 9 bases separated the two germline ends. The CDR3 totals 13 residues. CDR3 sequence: CASSQILTETQYF. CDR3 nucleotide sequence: TGTGCCAGCAGCCAAATTCTTACGGAGACCCAGTACTTC.

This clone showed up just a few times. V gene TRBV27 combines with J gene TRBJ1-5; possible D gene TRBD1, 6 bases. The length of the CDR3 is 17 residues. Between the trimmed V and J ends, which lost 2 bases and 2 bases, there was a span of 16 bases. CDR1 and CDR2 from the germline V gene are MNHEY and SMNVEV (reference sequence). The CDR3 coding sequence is TGTGCCAGCAGTTTAATTGCAGGGGACCTAGGCAATCAGCCCCAGCATTTT. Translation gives CASSLIAGDLGNQPQHF.

CDR3 residues: CASSESGSGSYEQYF. CDR3 nucleotide sequence: TGCGCCAGCAGTGAGTCTGGCAGCGGGAGCTACGAGCAGTACTTC. The V gene is TRBV10-1, the J gene TRBJ2-7, with 8 positions matching TRBD2. V trimming: 0 bases; J trimming: 3 bases; junction bases outside the gene matches: 4. Germline CDR1 is WNHNN and CDR2 is SYGVQD (reference sequence). This CDR3 spans 15 amino acids.

The CDR3 sequence: CASSLDSGVDTQYF. Written as DNA, the CDR3 is TGCGCCAGCAGCTTGGATAGCGGGGTAGATACGCAGTATTTT. V is TRBV5-1 and J is TRBJ2-3, with 8 bases lining up with TRBD2. Germline assignment: CDR1 SGHRS and CDR2 YFSETQ. V was pared by 0 bases and J by 5 bases, with 2 bases of the junction left unmatched. This CDR3 region has 14 residues. The full variable domain, in which reference TRBV5-1 and TRBJ2-3 provide the parts outside the CDR3, is KAGVTQTPRYLIKTRGQQVTLSCSPISGHRSVSWYQQTPGQGLQFLFEYFSETQRNKGNFPGRFSGRQFSNSRSEMNVSTLELGDSALYLCASSLDSGVDTQYFGPGTRLTVL.

CDR3 sequence reads: CASSSPPTGSYEQYF. The CDR3 DNA reads as TGTGCCAGCAGCTCTCCCCCGACAGGGTCCTACGAGCAGTACTTC. This chain links TRBV6-6 with TRBJ2-7; 7 bases align to TRBD1. This CDR3 has 15 amino acids. J lost 1 base, V lost 6 bases, and 9 bases had no gene match. The germline CDR1 and CDR2 sequences are MNHNY and SVGAGI (reference sequence).

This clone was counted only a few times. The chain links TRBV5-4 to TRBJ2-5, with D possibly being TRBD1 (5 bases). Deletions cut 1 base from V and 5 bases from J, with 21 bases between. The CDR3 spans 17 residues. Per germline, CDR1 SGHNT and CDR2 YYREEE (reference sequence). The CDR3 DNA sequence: TGTGCCAGCAGCTTGCCAATTCCGGGTCAGGGATTGGAGACCCAGTACTTC. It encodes CASSLPIPGQGLETQYF.